The 23 T cell receptor beta chains below were found in one sample sequenced in a study of identical twins. TCRdb re-called the 5' RACE reads with MiXCR, one entry per CDR3 protein. Of about 890,000 distinct CDR3 sequences in the sample, 10% to 15% were seen once. These same records also appear under a second study, on yellow fever vaccine responses in identical twins.

Sample: PBMCs. The origin of the receptors is a woman aged 18-29 years in good health.

The V and J genes are TRBV4-1 and TRBJ2-2; 8 bases are shared with TRBD1. Germline V CDR1 and CDR2: MGHRA, YSYEKL. The CDR3 sequence is 16 residues long. V was pared by 4 bases and J by 1 base, with 5 bases of the junction left unmatched. CDR3 in DNA: TGCGCCAGCAGCCGCGGACAGGGAATGAACACCGGGGAGCTGTTTTTT. Its protein is CASSRGQGMNTGELFF.

The V gene is TRBV5-1, the J gene TRBJ2-5, with 13 positions matching TRBD2. There are 18 residues in the CDR3. V shed 4 bases, J shed 1 base, and the junction held 10 bases outside the gene matches. CDR1 SGHRS and CDR2 YFSETQ come from the germline V gene. The CDR3 nucleotides read TGCGCCAGCAGCCCAAGACTAGCGGGGGGCTCCCCCCAAGAGACCCAGTACTTC. Encoded protein: CASSPRLAGGSPQETQYF. Full variable domain (rest looked up from reference TRBV5-1 and TRBJ2-5): KAGVTQTPRYLIKTRGQQVTLSCSPISGHRSVSWYQQTPGQGLQFLFEYFSETQRNKGNFPGRFSGRQFSNSRSEMNVSTLELGDSALYLCASSPRLAGGSPQETQYFGPGTRLLVL.

This clonotype was detected a few times. The rearrangement joins TRBV6-1 to TRBJ2-7; D remains unclear. The CDR3 is made up of 16 amino acids. Deletions cut 2 bases from V and 3 bases from J, with 17 bases between. Germline V lookup: CDR1 MNHNS, CDR2 SASEGT. CDR3 bases: TGTGCCAGCAGTGAATCGTTCTATGGAGAATTCTACGAGCAGTACTTC. It is translated as CASSESFYGEFYEQYF.

This clonotype was seen a handful of times. This chain links TRBV5-1 with TRBJ2-7; TRBD2 agrees at 13 bases. V shed 3 bases, J shed 6 bases, and the junction held 9 bases outside the gene matches. CDR3 length: 16 residues. CDR1 SGHRS and CDR2 YFSETQ come from the germline V gene. CDR3 sequence (DNA): TGCGCCAGCAGCTGGAACGGACTAGCGGGAGCAGTCGAGCAGTACTTC. Its translation is CASSWNGLAGAVEQYF.

The gene calls are TRBV15 and TRBJ2-3; 10 nucleotides match TRBD2. With V trimmed by 1 base and J by 6 bases, 7 bases remained unmatched. The V gene's germline CDR1 is LNHNV and CDR2 YYDKDF (reference sequence). The CDR3 spans 16 residues. CDR3 region: CATSRGGLAGADTQYF. CDR3 nucleotide sequence: TGTGCCACCAGCAGAGGGGGTCTAGCGGGAGCGGATACGCAGTATTTT.

This clonotype was found a few times. This chain joins TRBV20-1 and TRBJ2-5; D is possibly TRBD1 (5 bases). The germline V gene encodes CDR1 DFQATT and CDR2 SNEGSKA (reference sequence). The V end lost 1 base, the J end lost 4 bases, and 13 bases lay between the germline ends. This CDR3 contains 14 residues. Here the CDR3 reads CSARALSRGETQYF. CDR3 bases: TGCAGTGCTAGAGCCCTATCAAGGGGAGAGACCCAGTACTTC.

V and J are TRBV21-1 and TRBJ2-7; TRBD2, as called in the table, went unchecked against the DNA. TRBV21-1 corresponds to a pseudogene. The CDR3 length is 18 residues. The CDR3 DNA reads as TGTGCCAGCAGCAAAGCCCCCTCACTAGCGGGAAATAGCTACGAGCAGTACTTC. This gives the protein CASSKAPSLAGNSYEQYF.

This rearrangement joins TRBV7-2 to TRBJ1-3, with unresolved D. The CDR3 is made up of 15 amino acids. The germline CDR1 and CDR2 sequences are SGHTA and FQGNSA. Trimming took 3 bases from V and 0 from J, leaving 9 bases between them. As DNA, the CDR3 is TGTGCCAGCAGCTTGTACTCCGTCTCTGGAAACACCATATATTTT. Translating gives CASSLYSVSGNTIYF.

This clonotype appeared a few times. V is TRBV7-9 and J is TRBJ2-1; D is unclear. The V end was cut by 6 bases, the J end by 2 bases, with 14 bases between. The CDR3 consists of 15 residues. Germline CDR1 reads SEHNR; CDR2 reads FQNEAQ (reference sequence). CDR3 in amino acids: CASSPPAPAYNEQFF. The CDR3 bases are TGTGCCAGCAGTCCCCCAGCACCAGCCTACAATGAGCAGTTCTTC.

The chain carries TRBV2 and TRBJ1-5; possible D gene TRBD1, 6 bases. The CDR3 is 15 amino acids. With 10 bases removed from V and 2 bases from J, the gap between germline ends came to 18 bases. Germline V gives CDR1 SNHLY, CDR2 FYNNEI. The CDR3, as DNA: TGTGCCATCGGCAGAACGGGGGCTCGCAATCAGCCCCAGCATTTT. Protein: CAIGRTGARNQPQHF.

The chain joins TRBV4-2 to TRBJ2-1, with 12 bases identical to TRBD2. Trimming cost V 2 bases and J 8 bases; bases outside gene matches: 4. Per germline, CDR1 LGHNA and CDR2 YNFKEQ. The CDR3 is 15 residues long. The DNA of the CDR3 is TGTGCCAGCAGCCAACGGCTAGCGGGGGGGTATGAGCAGTTCTTC. Its translation is CASSQRLAGGYEQFF.

This clonotype was observed a few times. The V call is TRBV4-1, the J call TRBJ2-3, with 8 bases lining up with TRBD2. The CDR3 contains 19 residues. V was clipped by 4 bases and J by 2 bases; unmatched bases: 17. Germline V gives CDR1 MGHRA, CDR2 YSYEKL. CDR3 region: CASSPASGGREGDTDTQYF. CDR3 DNA sequence: TGCGCCAGCAGCCCCGCGAGTGGGGGACGGGAGGGGGACACAGATACGCAGTATTTT.

This clonotype showed up many times. This chain uses TRBV29-1 with TRBJ1-2; D remains unclear. Germline assignment: CDR1 SQVTM and CDR2 ANQGSEA. Trimming shortened V by 5 bases and J by 2 bases, and 12 bases separated the two germline ends. The CDR3 is 13 residues long. The CDR3 reads CSVFEPGNYGYTF. The CDR3 DNA reads as TGCAGCGTTTTCGAGCCCGGGAACTATGGCTACACCTTC. The variable domain in full, completed from reference TRBV29-1 and TRBJ1-2, reads SAVISQKPSRDICQRGTSLTIQCQVDSQVTMMFWYRQQPGQSLTLIATANQGSEATYESGFVIDKFPISRPNLTFSTLTVSNMSPEDSSIYLCSVFEPGNYGYTFGSGTRLTVV.

This clonotype came up a few times. The rearrangement links TRBV6-4 to TRBJ2-3, with D perhaps TRBD1 or TRBD2 (5 bases each). The CDR3 totals 17 residues. V lost 3 bases to trimming and J lost 2 bases, with 18 bases between them. The germline V gene has CDR1 MRHNA and CDR2 SNTAGT. CDR3 sequence: CASSERAIRGTTDTQYF. Written as DNA, the CDR3 is TGTGCCAGCAGTGAGCGGGCGATCCGGGGCACCACAGATACGCAGTATTTT.

This clonotype was observed a handful of times. The chain couples TRBV3-1 to TRBJ1-1, with no clear D. CDR1 and CDR2 (germline): LGHDT, YNNKEL (reference sequence). There are 11 residues in the CDR3. V was pared by 8 bases and J by 8 bases, with 12 bases between. The CDR3 sequence: CASGRPNEAFF. CDR3 nucleotides: TGTGCCAGCGGGAGGCCGAACGAAGCTTTCTTT.

The V gene is TRBV4-1, the J gene TRBJ1-2; 8 nucleotides line up with TRBD1. This CDR3 spans 13 amino acids. The J segment lost 6 bases and the V segment lost 3 bases, leaving 3 bases of the junction unmatched. From germline, CDR1 is MGHRA and CDR2 YSYEKL. Here the CDR3 reads CASSHGQGDGYTF. CDR3 DNA: TGCGCCAGCAGCCATGGACAGGGCGATGGCTACACCTTC.

This clonotype was detected only a few times. The chain uses TRBV2 and TRBJ2-7, with D unresolved. Trimming removed 7 bases at V and 2 bases at J, with 3 bases between. This CDR3 has 10 residues. Germline CDR1 SNHLY, CDR2 FYNNEI. The CDR3: CASKAYEQYV. CDR3 nucleotides: TGTGCCAGCAAGGCCTACGAGCAGTACGTC.

This clonotype appeared a few times. The chain combines TRBV7-8 with TRBJ2-1, with TRBD2 matching 8 bases. This CDR3 spans 14 amino acids. J lost 5 bases, V lost 7 bases, and 7 bases had no gene match. Germline V gene data show CDR1 as SGHVS and CDR2 as FQNEAQ. CDR3 amino acids: CASMFGGAHNEQFF. The CDR3 coding sequence is TGTGCCAGCATGTTCGGGGGGGCCCACAATGAGCAGTTCTTC.

This clonotype was seen a few times. The chain uses TRBV4-1 and TRBJ2-7; TRBD1 is a possible D gene (6 bases). V was shortened by 1 base and J by 6 bases, with 10 bases between the two germline ends. Germline V gene sequence: CDR1 MGHRA, CDR2 YSYEKL. The CDR3 length is 13 residues. This CDR3 is CASSQGRDTEQYF. The CDR3 region has the DNA TGCGCCAGCAGCCAAGGAAGGGACACCGAGCAGTACTTC.

This clonotype was counted many times. The rearrangement joins TRBV28 to TRBJ2-1; weak D call: TRBD1 (5 bases). Germline V lookup: CDR1 MDHEN, CDR2 SYDVKM. The CDR3 runs to 14 residues. Trimming took off 1 base at V and 4 bases at J, with 8 bases between the two ends. This CDR3 reads CASSLFDSYNEQFF. CDR3 bases: TGTGCCAGCAGTTTATTTGACAGTTACAATGAGCAGTTCTTC. Based on the CDR3 plus reference TRBV28 and TRBJ2-1, the full variable domain is DVKVTQSSRYLVKRTGEKVFLECVQDMDHENMFWYRQDPGLGLRLIYFSYDVKMKEKGDIPEGYSVSREKKERFSLILESASTNQTSMYLCASSLFDSYNEQFFGPGTRLTVL.

The chain carries TRBV6-2 or TRBV6-3 and TRBJ2-1; TRBD2 matches at 12 bases. This CDR3 is 15 amino acids long. V lost 8 bases, J lost 4 bases, and 6 bases stayed unmatched. Germline-derived CDR1 and CDR2 are MNHEY and SVGEGT. In nucleotides, the CDR3 is TGTGCCAGCGACCGAGGGACTAGCGGGTACAATGAGCAGTTCTTC. Amino acid sequence: CASDRGTSGYNEQFF.

As DNA, the CDR3 is TGTGCCAGCAGTGGGGGGACTAGCGGGAACAATGAGCAGTTCTTC. This encodes CASSGGTSGNNEQFF. The chain joins TRBV6-1 to TRBJ2-1; TRBD2 matches at 13 bases. The CDR3 length is 15 residues. The V and J ends lost 4 bases and 5 bases, in that order; junction bases with no gene match: 2. CDR1 and CDR2 (germline): MNHNS, SASEGT.

The chain uses TRBV20-1 and TRBJ2-4, with a possible D match to TRBD1 (5 bases). CDR3 length: 17 residues. The germline gives CDR1 DFQATT, CDR2 SNEGSKA (reference sequence). The V gene lost 3 bases and the J gene lost 0 bases, with 18 bases spanning the gap. CDR3 nucleotides: TGCAGTGCTAGTTTGCCCTGGGGCAAACTAGCCAAAAACATTCAGTACTTC. It codes for CSASLPWGKLAKNIQYF.